The 8 T cell receptor beta chains reported below all come from one sample, sequenced in a study of early T cells in non-severe SARS-CoV-2 infection. TCRdb re-analysed the 5' RACE reads in MiXCR, keeping a single row per CDR3 protein. Found here are roughly 100,000 distinct CDR3 sequences, around 13% of them singletons; the top ten hold about 5.7%. The sample comprised whole blood. These receptors all come from an adult who was a healthcare worker with PCR-confirmed SARS-CoV-2 infection or an uninfected control (not recorded which).

This clonotype was picked up a small number of times. The chain recombines TRBV7-9 with TRBJ2-3; TRBD2 aligns across 8 bases. The CDR3 length is 15 residues. The germline V gene has CDR1 SEHNR and CDR2 FQNEAQ (reference sequence). V lost 5 bases and J lost 4; bases outside the gene matches: 8. The CDR3 here is CASSPGGRGADTQYF. In nucleotides, the CDR3 is TGTGCCAGCAGCCCGGGAGGGCGTGGGGCAGATACGCAGTATTTT.

Points on this clonotype: Just one base apart from a much larger clone, this may be a read error. The V gene is TRBV20-1, the J gene TRBJ2-1; 9 bases are a match to TRBD2. V lost 5 bases to trimming and J lost 9 bases; unmatched junction nucleotides: 17. CDR1 is DFQATT, CDR2 SNEGSKA, per germline (reference sequence). CDR3 length equals 16 residues. CDR3: CSAVAPLAGGPLEQFF. The CDR3 coding sequence is TGCAGTGCTGTGGCACCCCTCGCGGGAGGGCCACTTGAGCAGTTCTTC.

The V gene is TRBV20-1, the J gene TRBJ2-1; 8 bases align to TRBD2. This CDR3 has 16 amino acids. CDR1 is DFQATT and CDR2 is SNEGSKA in the germline V gene (reference sequence). Trimming cost V 3 bases and J 7 bases; bases outside gene matches: 14. Written as DNA, the CDR3 is TGCAGTGCTAGCGTCCTAACGGGAGGGCCGGAGAATGAGCAGTTCTTC. Its protein is CSASVLTGGPENEQFF.

This clonotype appeared a few times. V is TRBV7-6 and J is TRBJ2-1; 10 bases are shared with TRBD2. This CDR3 has 14 amino acids. Germline loops: CDR1 SGHVS, CDR2 FNYEAQ. V shed 8 bases, J shed 10 bases, and the junction held 11 bases outside the gene matches. CDR3 sequence reads: CASASALAGEEQFF. The DNA of the CDR3 is TGTGCCAGCGCTTCCGCCCTAGCGGGAGAAGAGCAGTTCTTC.

V usage is TRBV6-6 and J usage is TRBJ2-4, with D perhaps matching TRBD2 (6 bases). V was shortened by 2 bases and J by 1 base, with 21 bases between the two germline ends. The CDR3 has 19 residues. Germline CDR1 and CDR2: MNHNY and SVGAGI (reference sequence). CDR3 sequence: CASSYRDSITGEAKNIQYF. Here the CDR3 DNA reads TGTGCCAGCAGTTACCGGGACTCAATTACCGGGGAGGCCAAAAACATTCAGTACTTC.

This clonotype has just a few counts. The V gene is TRBV4-1, the J gene TRBJ2-1; D tentatively fits TRBD1 or TRBD2 (5 bases each). V lost 7 bases and J lost 2, with 18 bases in between. CDR1 MGHRA and CDR2 YSYEKL come from the germline V gene. The CDR3 runs to 16 residues. CDR3 sequence reads: CASTPHGTGTYNEQFF. CDR3 DNA: TGCGCCAGCACCCCGCATGGGACGGGTACCTACAATGAGCAGTTCTTC.

This clonotype was counted between two and nine times. The chain uses TRBV5-4 and TRBJ2-5, with 11 positions matching TRBD2. Unmatched junction bases numbered 10, after V lost 2 bases and J lost 7 bases. This CDR3 contains 16 residues. Germline CDR1 is SGHNT and CDR2 is YYREEE (reference sequence). For the CDR3, the DNA is TGTGCCAGCAGCTTAAAAACTAGCGGGAGTGGTACGACCCAGTACTTC. Its protein product is CASSLKTSGSGTTQYF.

This clonotype was seen a few times. The DNA of the CDR3 is TGTGCCAGCAGTCCACACGAGGAGAACACTGAAGCTTTCTTT. It encodes CASSPHEENTEAFF. V usage is TRBV27 and J usage is TRBJ1-1; D not certain. The germline CDR1 and CDR2 sequences are MNHEY and SMNVEV (reference sequence). This CDR3 has 14 amino acids. Trimming took 5 bases from V and 1 from J, leaving 11 bases between them.